This T cell receptor (beta chain) was identified in a study of early T cells in non-severe SARS-CoV-2 infection. Study-wide context: Unpaired chains resulted from sequencing bulk RNA of unsorted whole blood.

This clonotype appeared a few times. Its antigen is still unknown. Study-level findings and limits: A preference for anti-spike CD8 responses marked VDJdb matching, which missed private and CD4 specificities.

The CDR3 totals 13 residues. Germline lookup yields CDR1 DFQATT and CDR2 SNEGSKA (reference sequence). Trimming took off 6 bases at V and 0 bases at J, with 8 bases between the two ends. Individual cDNA molecules carried attached unique molecular identifiers. Each CDR3 protein is one row after TCRdb ran MiXCR on the 5' RACE reads. Of more than 70,000 distinct CDR3 sequences in the sample, 9% to 15% were seen once. The receptor was isolated from an adult who was a healthcare worker with PCR-confirmed SARS-CoV-2 infection or an uninfected control (not recorded which). What was sequenced was whole blood. The chain employs TRBV20-1 and TRBJ2-2, with unresolved D. The CDR3 DNA is TGCAGTGCCCACGACCCGAACACCGGGGAGCTGTTTTTT. It is translated as CSAHDPNTGELFF.